This T cell receptor (beta chain) was retrieved from a study of T cells after posttransplantation cyclophosphamide (dated by TCRdb to the mid-2010s). Study-wide context: Using TRB sequencing, the study followed how the T cell repertoire reconstituted after myeloablative bone marrow transplantation in which posttransplantation cyclophosphamide served as GVHD prophylaxis. Antigen receptor sequencing covered samples from a few dozen PTCy-treated patients and around 16 of their related bone marrow donors. Public TRB sequences were searched against a database of over 3,000 sequences associated with responses to pathogens, tumor antigens, self-antigens and alloantigens. TRB sequencing was also done on up to about 3 additional blood samples from 2 to 5.2 years after transplant in 3 patients, and on pretransplant blood from several patients. Because TRA and TRB clonality correlated tightly in 10 or so samples, later TCR analyses were limited to TRB. Blood from all 35 or so PTCy patients with 1-year posttransplant specimens was subjected to TRB sequencing.

Genomic DNA was used for TRB sequencing, which was performed with the immunoSEQ assay at survey resolution or with the hsTCRB kit. Processing in the source paper ran as follows. The immunoSEQ software was used for initial read processing, and the LymphoSeq R package was used for repertoire analyses. Clonality was computed as 1 minus normalized Shannon entropy, and a Gini coefficient was also calculated for each TRB dataset. To infer phenotypes in unsorted samples, TRB sequences from sorted subsets of the recipient or donor were mapped onto unsorted samples from the same recipient. The table was pulled from immuneACCESS by TCRdb, which kept in-frame rearrangements only. Such tables lose some clones; where checked, under half of the loss comes from unresolved V genes, and the rest has no known cause. V, J and clone size reflect that table, while D and trimming were determined from the DNA. This sample was tabulated with about 36,000 clones, among which there are no singletons. The ten largest account for roughly 1.2% of the sample.

In this sample, this clone turned up a few times. Its antigen has not been determined. Per-base qualities were not stored, and no clone one base away is much larger. Trimming removed 0 bases from V and 5 bases from J, leaving 16 bases between the germline ends. The germline V gene sets CDR1 to SGHDN and CDR2 to FVKESK. The CDR3 runs 16 amino acids, cysteine and phenylalanine included. Only CDR3 DNA is held: 48 bases, read in frame from base 1. On the day of marrow donation, related bone marrow donors gave peripheral blood samples. Peripheral blood and bone marrow mononuclear cells were isolated by Ficoll-Hypaque density centrifugation and were cryopreserved. Results the study describes overall, beyond this receptor: The TRB repertoires of T cells infiltrating skin or GI tract showed only limited overlap with the TRB repertoires of T cells in blood. Across the approximately 45 patients, TRB clonality was highly associated with recipient CMV seropositivity and CMV reactivation, and diversity with PTCy was similar to that in the CNI/methotrexate controls. Donor-recipient similarity was low at 1-2 months but increased during the first year, and donor CD8+ memory clones often dominated later blood repertoires.

The chain employs TRBV14 and TRBJ2-5; the D region possibly corresponds to TRBD2 (5 bases align). The source is a girl aged 5-17 years in good health, CMV-negative, and a related stem cell transplant donor. Material for sequencing was PBMCs. The encoded CDR3 is CASSQDRLRRGETQYF. The nucleotides read TGTGCCAGCAGCCAAGATCGGCTAAGGAGAGGGGAGACCCAGTACTTC.